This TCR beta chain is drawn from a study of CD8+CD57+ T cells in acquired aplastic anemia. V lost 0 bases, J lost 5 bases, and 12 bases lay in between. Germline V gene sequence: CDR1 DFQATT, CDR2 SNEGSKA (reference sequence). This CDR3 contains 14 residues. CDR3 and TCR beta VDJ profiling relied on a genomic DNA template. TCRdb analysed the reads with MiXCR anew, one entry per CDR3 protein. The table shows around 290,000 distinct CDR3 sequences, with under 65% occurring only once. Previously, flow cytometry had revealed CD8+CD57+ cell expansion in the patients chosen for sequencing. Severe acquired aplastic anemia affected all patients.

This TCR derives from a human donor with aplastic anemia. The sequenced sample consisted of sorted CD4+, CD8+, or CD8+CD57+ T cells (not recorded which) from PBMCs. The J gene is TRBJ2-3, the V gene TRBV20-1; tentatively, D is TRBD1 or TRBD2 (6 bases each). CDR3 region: CSARDIRGGDTQYF. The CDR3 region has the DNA TGCAGTGCTAGAGATATCAGGGGAGGAGATACGCAGTATTTT.